These 4 T cell receptor beta chains share one sample of origin, sequenced in a study of cytomegalovirus exposure and HLA in healthy donors. Researchers ran the PCR with 60 Vbeta and 13 Jbeta primers. Assay: immunoSEQ multiplex PCR; the TCRdb copy retains only in-frame clones and omits some. The profile shows approximately 170,000 clones, 77% of them singletons. The sequencing input was PBMCs. The receptor source for this set is a woman aged 40 to 50 in good health and CMV-seropositive.

J is TRBJ1-6 and V is TRBV4-1; 7 bases map to TRBD1. CDR1 MGHRA and CDR2 YSYEKL come from the germline V gene. After removal of 2 bases from V and 6 bases from J, the junction contained 7 bases not matched to a gene. The CDR3 is 16 residues long. The CDR3 spells CASSQRDPGGNSPLHF. The DNA for the CDR3 is TGCGCCAGCAGCCAACGGGACCCAGGGGGTAATTCACCCCTCCACTTT.

This clone was detected once. This chain links TRBV6-1 with TRBJ2-7; D possibly corresponds to TRBD2 (6 bases). This CDR3 is 14 amino acids long. The V end lost 11 bases, the J end lost 4 bases, and 21 bases lay between the germline ends. Germline CDR1 is MNHNS and CDR2 is SASEGT. The CDR3 coding sequence is TGTGCCTCTCGAGGTTCTAGGGACTTTTACGAGCAGTACTTC. Translation gives CASRGSRDFYEQYF.

The genes are TRBV6-5 and TRBJ2-7; TRBD2 matches 7 bases. Looked up from germline, CDR1 is MNHEY and CDR2 is SVGAGI. This CDR3 is 14 amino acids long. The trim removed 4 bases at V and 5 bases at J, leaving 8 bases unmatched. CDR3 sequence (DNA): TGTGCCAGCAGTTCCCCTGGGAGGGCCCACGAGCAGTACTTC. This sequence encodes CASSSPGRAHEQYF.

This clone was seen a single time. The genes are TRBV15 and TRBJ1-4; D possibly corresponds to TRBD1 (6 bases). Germline values: CDR1 LNHNV, CDR2 YYDKDF (reference sequence). The CDR3 runs 13 residues. V lost 5 bases, J lost 7 bases, and 11 bases lay in between. CDR3 in DNA: TGTGCCACCAGCGAAGGGGGGGGTGAAAAACTGTTTTTT. Protein sequence: CATSEGGGEKLFF.